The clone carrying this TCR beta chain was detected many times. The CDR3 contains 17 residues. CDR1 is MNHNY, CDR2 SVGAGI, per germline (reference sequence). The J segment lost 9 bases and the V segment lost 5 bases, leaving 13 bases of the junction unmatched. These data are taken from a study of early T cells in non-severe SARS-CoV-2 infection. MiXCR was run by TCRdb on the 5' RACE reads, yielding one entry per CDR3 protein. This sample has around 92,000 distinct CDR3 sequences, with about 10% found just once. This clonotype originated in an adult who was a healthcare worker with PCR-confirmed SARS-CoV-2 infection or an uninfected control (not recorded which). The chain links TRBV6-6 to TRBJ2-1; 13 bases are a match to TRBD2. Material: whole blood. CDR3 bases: TGTGCCAGCAGTCCCACTAGCGGGGGGGCCGCGGTGGGTGAGCAGTTCTTC. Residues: CASSPTSGGAAVGEQFF.